A single sample is the source of the 14 T cell receptor beta chains below, sequenced in a study of T cell clones after liver transplantation. Method: immunoSEQ multiplex PCR; TCRdb's copy keeps in-frame clones and lacks some. The sample shows 68,000 or so clones, 80% to 95% of them seen only once. The sequences come from CD4+ T cells from blood, collected less than 27 months after liver transplant. These receptors all stem from a human patient who received a liver transplant. Part of the T cell pool may stem from the graft donor.

This clone is deemed medium-sized (0.01 to 0.1%). The chain links TRBV6-1 to TRBJ1-1; no clear D. The V end was cut by 3 bases, the J end by 3 bases, with 5 bases between. Germline-derived CDR1 and CDR2 are MNHNS and SASEGT. The CDR3 runs to 12 residues. CDR3 nucleotide sequence: TGTGCCAGCAGTGACAGGTACACTGAAGCTTTCTTT. Its protein product is CASSDRYTEAFF.

The chain uses TRBV7-8 and TRBJ2-2, with 8 bases identical to TRBD1. The CDR3 extends over 18 amino acids. Germline V gene lookup returns CDR1 SGHVS and CDR2 FQNEAQ. Losses at the gene ends were 1 base for V and 4 bases for J; bases not matched to a gene: 11. CDR3 loop: CASSLVPGPGGSTGELFF. The CDR3 DNA sequence: TGTGCCAGCAGCTTAGTTCCAGGTCCAGGGGGCTCCACCGGGGAGCTGTTTTTT.

The chain employs TRBV28 and TRBJ2-1; 7 nucleotides match TRBD1. Germline loops: CDR1 MDHEN, CDR2 SYDVKM. The V and J ends lost 7 bases and 12 bases, in that order; junction bases with no gene match: 6. CDR3 length: 11 residues. The CDR3 spells CASTLTGSQFF. The CDR3 coding sequence is TGTGCCAGCACCTTGACAGGGTCGCAGTTCTTC.

The chain couples TRBV18 to TRBJ2-5; D is possibly TRBD2 (5 bases). Germline values: CDR1 KGHSH, CDR2 LQKENI. CDR3 size: 16 residues. Trimming took off 0 bases at V and 1 base at J, with 12 bases between the two ends. The CDR3 loop reads CASSPPAGTAQETQYF. The CDR3 DNA reads as TGTGCCAGCTCACCACCGGCGGGTACAGCCCAAGAGACCCAGTACTTC.

The chain carries TRBV6-1 and TRBJ2-5, with D hard to call. The V end lost 4 bases, the J end lost 4 bases, and 13 bases lay between the germline ends. The germline V gene encodes CDR1 MNHNS and CDR2 SASEGT. CDR3 size: 14 residues. The DNA for the CDR3 is TGTGCCAGCAGTGCCACCGGATGGGGAGAGACCCAGTACTTC. Translated: CASSATGWGETQYF.

The J gene is TRBJ1-4, the V gene TRBV19; D perhaps matches TRBD1 (5 bases). V lost 5 bases and J lost 1, with 11 bases in between. The CDR3 is 15 amino acids. Germline loops: CDR1 LNHDA, CDR2 SQIVND (reference sequence). CDR3 sequence: CASSPGPRTNEKLFF. DNA of the CDR3: TGTGCCAGTAGTCCAGGGCCTAGAACTAATGAAAAACTGTTTTTT.

The V and J genes are TRBV6-5 and TRBJ1-1, with a possible D match to TRBD1 (6 bases). CDR1 and CDR2 from the germline V gene are MNHEY and SVGAGI. V lost 6 bases, J lost 3 bases, and 11 bases lay in between. The CDR3 is made up of 13 amino acids. The CDR3 DNA is TGTGCCAGCAGATCACGGACAGACACTGAAGCTTTCTTT. This encodes CASRSRTDTEAFF.

The chain combines TRBV2 with TRBJ2-3; D could derive from TRBD1 or TRBD2 (5 bases each). The V end lost 3 bases, the J end lost 1 base, and 5 bases lay between the germline ends. The CDR3 loop spans 13 amino acids. Germline-derived CDR1 and CDR2 are SNHLY and FYNNEI. CDR3 amino acids: CASSEGGTDTQYF. CDR3 nucleotide sequence: TGTGCCAGCAGTGAGGGGGGCACAGATACGCAGTATTTT.

CDR3 loop: CASSQEGRTQGGNEQFF. CDR3 bases: TGTGCCAGCAGCCAAGAAGGCCGGACTCAAGGGGGAAATGAGCAGTTCTTC. The V and J genes are TRBV4-2 and TRBJ2-1, with TRBD1 as a possible D gene (6 bases). The V gene lost 0 bases and the J gene lost 7 bases, with 19 bases spanning the gap. CDR1 and CDR2 (germline): LGHNA, YNFKEQ. The CDR3 loop spans 17 amino acids.

V and J are TRBV5-1 and TRBJ1-5, with D possibly TRBD1 on 6 matching bases. In germline, CDR1 is SGHRS, CDR2 YFSETQ. The CDR3 has 14 residues. Trimming stripped 5 bases from V and 5 bases from J, with 14 bases between. CDR3 coding DNA: TGCGCCAGCAGTAAGACAGGCCCCGATCAGCCCCAGCATTTT. As protein: CASSKTGPDQPQHF.

This clone was picked up one time. The gene calls are TRBV13 and TRBJ1-1; TRBD1 aligns across 9 bases. The CDR3 consists of 17 residues. V shed 0 bases, J shed 5 bases, and the junction held 10 bases outside the gene matches. Germline values: CDR1 PRHDT, CDR2 FYEKMQ (reference sequence). The CDR3 sequence is CASSLGIIQGASTEAFF. In nucleotides, the CDR3 is TGTGCCAGCAGCTTAGGAATAATACAGGGGGCTTCGACTGAAGCTTTCTTT.

This chain uses TRBV9 with TRBJ2-5, with D unclear. Trimming took off 3 bases at V and 1 base at J, with 7 bases between the two ends. The germline gives CDR1 SGDLS, CDR2 YYNGEE. The CDR3 is made up of 13 amino acids. The CDR3 loop is CASSGPRQETQYF. The DNA for the CDR3 is TGTGCCAGCAGCGGGCCCCGCCAAGAGACCCAGTACTTC.

The chain couples TRBV21-1 to TRBJ2-4; the table calls TRBD2, which could not be checked here. TRBV21-1 is an annotated pseudogene. The CDR3 is 16 residues long. The DNA for the CDR3 is TGTGCCAGCAGCAAGCCCACCTCACTAGCCAAAAACATTCAGTACTTC. This sequence encodes CASSKPTSLAKNIQYF.

J is TRBJ2-7 and V is TRBV4-3; D might be TRBD1 or TRBD2, each matching 6 bases. This CDR3 is 14 amino acids long. Germline CDR1 LGHNA, CDR2 YSLEER. V lost 0 bases, J lost 6 bases, and 12 bases lay in between. Here the CDR3 reads CASSQEARGLEQYF. The DNA for the CDR3 is TGCGCCAGCAGCCAAGAAGCCCGGGGGCTCGAGCAGTACTTC.